The 14 T cell receptor beta chains below all came from one sample that was sequenced in a study of blood T cell repertoires in COVID-19. Method: immunoSEQ multiplex PCR; TCRdb's copy keeps in-frame clones and lacks some. The sample yields 110,000 to 150,000 clones, roughly 86% seen once. Material: peripheral blood. The receptors derive from a human donor in a cohort sampled during active COVID-19.

This chain connects TRBV4-1 to TRBJ1-5; D may be TRBD1 (6 bases). Trimming removed 1 base from V and 4 bases from J, with 14 bases in between. This CDR3 has 16 residues. From germline, CDR1 is MGHRA and CDR2 YSYEKL. The CDR3 protein is CASSQAPQGPNQPQHF. The CDR3 bases are TGCGCCAGCAGCCAAGCGCCCCAGGGGCCAAATCAGCCCCAGCATTTT.

This clone was detected a few times. The genes are TRBV27 and TRBJ2-7, with D possibly matching TRBD1 (5 bases). The CDR3 is made up of 14 amino acids. Trimming stripped 2 bases from V and 5 bases from J, with 13 bases between. Germline V gives CDR1 MNHEY, CDR2 SMNVEV (reference sequence). CDR3 coding DNA: TGTGCCAGCAGTTTAGGGGCCCCCCAGGACGAGCAGTACTTC. This gives the protein CASSLGAPQDEQYF.

The chain links TRBV30 to TRBJ2-3; 7 nucleotides line up with TRBD2. V was clipped by 3 bases and J by 1 base; unmatched bases: 4. The CDR3 is 14 residues long. In germline, CDR1 is GTSNPN, CDR2 SVGIG (reference sequence). The CDR3 region is CAWRRGGGTDTQYF. In DNA form, the CDR3 reads TGTGCCTGGAGGCGCGGGGGTGGCACAGATACGCAGTATTTT. The full variable domain, in which reference TRBV30 and TRBJ2-3 provide the parts outside the CDR3, is SQTIHQWPATLVQPVGSPLSLECTVEGTSNPNLYWYRQAAGRGLQLLFYSVGIGQISSEVPQNLSASRPQDRQFILSSKKLLLSDSGFYLCAWRRGGGTDTQYFGPGTRLTVL.

This rearrangement joins TRBV5-1 to TRBJ2-5, with 7 nucleotides matching TRBD2. V was pared by 3 bases and J by 5 bases, with 7 bases of the junction left unmatched. There are 14 residues in the CDR3. Germline assignment: CDR1 SGHRS and CDR2 YFSETQ. CDR3 DNA: TGCGCCAGCAGCTCGCAGGGAGGGAGGGAGACCCAGTACTTC. It codes for CASSSQGGRETQYF.

The rearrangement links TRBV7-2 to TRBJ2-7; perhaps TRBD2 as D (6 bases). The CDR3 covers 15 residues. The ends were cut back, 5 bases at V and 3 bases at J, with 17 bases in the middle. Per the germline V gene, CDR1 is SGHTA and CDR2 is FQGNSA. CDR3 DNA sequence: TGTGCCAGCAGCCCGAGGGCGGGACCATACTACGAGCAGTACTTC. Its protein is CASSPRAGPYYEQYF.

This clone showed up just once. The rearrangement links TRBV4-1 to TRBJ2-1, with a tentative D call TRBD2 (6 bases). The V end lost 0 bases, the J end lost 7 bases, and 16 bases lay between the germline ends. Germline CDR1 MGHRA, CDR2 YSYEKL. CDR3 length: 16 residues. The CDR3 DNA reads as TGCGCCAGCAGCCAAGATCAGGGCGGGGCGAGGAATGAGCAGTTCTTC. It encodes CASSQDQGGARNEQFF.

The V and J genes are TRBV30 and TRBJ2-5, with TRBD2 identical over 11 bases. The V segment lost 2 bases and the J segment 5 bases; nucleotides outside the gene matches: 16. There are 18 residues in the CDR3. Per germline, CDR1 GTSNPN and CDR2 SVGIG (reference sequence). This CDR3 reads CAWSSRGSGRAGRETQYF. In DNA, the CDR3 is TGTGCCTGGAGTTCCCGGGGTAGCGGGAGGGCCGGGCGGGAGACCCAGTACTTC.

V gene TRBV3-1 (or the pseudogene TRBV3-2) combines with J gene TRBJ1-1; D gene unclear. Trimming shortened V by 3 bases and J by 8 bases, and 13 bases separated the two germline ends. The CDR3 contains 13 residues. Germline assignment: CDR1 LGHDT and CDR2 YNNKEL (reference sequence). As DNA, the CDR3 is TGTGCCAGCAGCCACGAGGGCCTCCGGGAAGCTTTCTTT. This codes for CASSHEGLREAFF.

This chain joins TRBV29-1 and TRBJ1-5; 7 nucleotides agree with TRBD1. Germline assignment: CDR1 SQVTM and CDR2 ANQGSEA. The junction had 7 bases not matched to a gene; V was cut back by 5 bases and J by 0 bases. The CDR3 spans 15 residues. The CDR3 here is CSVRGGTDSNQPQHF. CDR3 DNA sequence: TGCAGCGTTCGAGGCGGGACAGATAGCAATCAGCCCCAGCATTTT.

The genes are TRBV10-1 and TRBJ2-3, with D possibly being TRBD2 (7 bases). The CDR3 extends over 16 amino acids. Germline values: CDR1 WNHNN, CDR2 SYGVQD (reference sequence). V lost 4 bases and J lost 6, with 20 bases in between. CDR3 in DNA: TGCGCCAGCAGTGCTCAAATGGCGGGGGCAGGGGATACGCAGTATTTT. Amino acid sequence: CASSAQMAGAGDTQYF.

This chain joins TRBV7-3 and TRBJ2-5; 13 positions match TRBD2. This CDR3 contains 16 residues. Trimming took 5 bases from V and 7 from J; bases not matched to a gene: 10. The germline gives CDR1 SGHTA, CDR2 FQGTGA. CDR3 residues: CASSPGGLAGVGTQYF. In DNA, the CDR3 is TGTGCCAGCAGCCCCGGTGGACTAGCGGGGGTTGGGACCCAGTACTTC.

The chain couples TRBV29-1 to TRBJ2-7, with TRBD1 matching 8 bases. The V and J ends lost 5 bases and 2 bases, in that order; junction bases with no gene match: 5. The CDR3 has 13 amino acids. Germline V gene sequence: CDR1 SQVTM, CDR2 ANQGSEA. The CDR3 spells CSVTTRGPYEQYF. In DNA, the CDR3 is TGCAGCGTTACCACCAGGGGGCCCTACGAGCAGTACTTC.

This clone was recorded only once. The chain couples TRBV7-9 to TRBJ2-7; TRBD1 matches 7 bases. V gave up 5 bases and J gave up 6 bases; unmatched junction bases: 10. The germline gives CDR1 SEHNR, CDR2 FQNEAQ (reference sequence). CDR3 length: 14 amino acids. In DNA form, the CDR3 reads TGTGCCAGCAGCGCTCACCCGACAGGGCTCGAGCAGTACTTC. Amino acid sequence: CASSAHPTGLEQYF.

The chain joins TRBV6-5 to TRBJ1-1, with D unclear. The CDR3 spans 14 residues. V gave up 6 bases and J gave up 5 bases, with 16 bases separating them. Germline V gene data show CDR1 as MNHEY and CDR2 as SVGAGI. CDR3 in DNA: TGTGCCAGCAGGCGGTCTGGAGGGAGTACTGAAGCTTTCTTT. Translating gives CASRRSGGSTEAFF.